This TCR beta chain was found in a study of blood T cell repertoires in COVID-19. The wider study: The samples span acute and convalescent COVID-19 from the United States, Italy and Spain.

The V gene's germline CDR1 is MNHEY and CDR2 SVGAGI. V lost 7 bases, J lost 7 bases, and 7 bases stayed unmatched. The CDR3 is made up of 14 amino acids. Original methodology: Amplification with reference gene primers provided the estimates of nucleated cell counts. Using immunoSEQ multiplex PCR, the repertoire was profiled, and TCRdb retains in-frame clones only, with some absent. V and J calls plus clone size are reproduced from that table; the DNA served to infer D and trimming. This sample has more than 60,000 clones, with approximately 87% found just once. What was sequenced was peripheral blood. The TCR originated in a man aged 45-65 years with active COVID-19. The chain has TRBV6-5 and TRBJ1-4, with 9 bases aligning to TRBD1. The CDR3 DNA is TGTGCCAGCAAAACTACAGGGGGCAGTGAAAAACTGTTTTTT. Protein sequence: CASKTTGGSEKLFF.